This TCR beta chain was profiled in a study of tumor-infiltrating lymphocytes in primary liver carcinoma. Study-wide background: Subjects consisted of male and female patients aged 30 to 69 years. Regardless of tissue type, samples showed similar yields of roughly 3.5 to 7.5 million productive TCRbeta reads.

Co-extraction of both nucleic acids (RNA and DNA) used about 19-33 mg of unsorted bulk tissue. The cohort consisted of patients whose primary liver carcinoma was surgically resected. The investigators made TCR beta cDNA from approximately 0.5 ug total RNA, using a constant-region primer. Slightly modified ARM-PCR with three nested multiplex PCR rounds yielded TCR beta libraries. Forward primers for TRBV1-TRBV30 and a C-beta reverse primer served the first two PCR rounds, at 10 cycles each. TCRdb re-called the multiplex PCR reads through MiXCR, storing one row per CDR3 protein. In the table there are roughly 120,000 distinct CDR3 sequences, 65% to 75% of which are singletons. The CDR3 is made up of 15 amino acids. Per germline, CDR1 MNHEY and CDR2 SVGAGI. V lost 2 bases, J lost 3 bases, and 11 bases lay in between. This clonotype was observed many times.

The chain employs TRBV6-5 and TRBJ2-1, with D maybe TRBD2 (6 bases). Specimen: tumor-adjacent normal liver tissue. The receptor's source is a woman in her fifties or sixties with primary liver carcinoma and hepatitis B virus infection. Here the CDR3 reads CASSYGLANYNEQFF. Written as DNA, the CDR3 is TGTGCCAGCAGTTACGGGCTAGCGAACTACAATGAGCAGTTCTTC.